The sequence of this TCR beta chain was determined in a study of blood T cells in healthy people across ages. The J segment lost 1 base and the V segment lost 5 bases, leaving 4 bases of the junction unmatched. The CDR3 consists of 14 residues. Germline V gives CDR1 SGHTA, CDR2 FQGNSA. A second PCR, run for about 7 to 11 cycles, used a sample-barcoded 5' primer plus a J-beta primer mix. One entry per CDR3 protein results from TCRdb running MiXCR on the 5' RACE reads. Found here are around 1.7 million distinct CDR3 sequences, 28% of them singletons; the top ten hold about 8%. The specimen was blood. This rearrangement joins TRBV7-2 to TRBJ1-1; 7 positions agree with TRBD1. The sequence was collected from a woman between 25 and 40 years old in good health. CDR3 coding DNA: TGTGCCAGCAGCACCAGACAGGGGAACACTGAAGCTTTCTTT. Translation: CASSTRQGNTEAFF.